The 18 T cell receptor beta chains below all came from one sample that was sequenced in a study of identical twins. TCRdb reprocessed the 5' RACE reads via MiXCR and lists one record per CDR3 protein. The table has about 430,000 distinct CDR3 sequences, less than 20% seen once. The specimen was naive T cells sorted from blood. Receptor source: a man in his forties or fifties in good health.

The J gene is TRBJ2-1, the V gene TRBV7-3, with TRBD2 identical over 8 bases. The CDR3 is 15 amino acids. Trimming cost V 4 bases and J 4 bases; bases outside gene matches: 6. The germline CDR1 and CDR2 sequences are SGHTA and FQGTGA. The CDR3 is CASSSTGTRYNEQFF. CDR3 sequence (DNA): TGTGCCAGCAGCTCAACCGGGACTAGATACAATGAGCAGTTCTTC.

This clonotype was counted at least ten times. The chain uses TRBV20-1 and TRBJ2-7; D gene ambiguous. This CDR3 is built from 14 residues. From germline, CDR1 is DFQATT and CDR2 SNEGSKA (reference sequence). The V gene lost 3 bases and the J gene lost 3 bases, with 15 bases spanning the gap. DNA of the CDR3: TGCAGTGCTAGGATACGCAGAACAAACTACGAGCAGTACTTC. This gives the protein CSARIRRTNYEQYF.

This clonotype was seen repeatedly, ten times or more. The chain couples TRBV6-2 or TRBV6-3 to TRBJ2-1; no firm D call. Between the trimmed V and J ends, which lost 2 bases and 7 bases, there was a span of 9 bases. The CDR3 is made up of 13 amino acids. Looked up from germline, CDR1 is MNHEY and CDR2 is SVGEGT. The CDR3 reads CASSYVEANEQFF. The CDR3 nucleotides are TGTGCCAGCAGTTACGTCGAGGCAAATGAGCAGTTCTTC.

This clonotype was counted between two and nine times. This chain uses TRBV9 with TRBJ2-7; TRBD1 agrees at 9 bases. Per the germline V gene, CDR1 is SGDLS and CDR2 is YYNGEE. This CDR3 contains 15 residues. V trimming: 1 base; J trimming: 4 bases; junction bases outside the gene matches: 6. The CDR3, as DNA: TGTGCCAGCAGCGTATACAAGGACAGGGGTTACGAGCAGTACTTC. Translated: CASSVYKDRGYEQYF. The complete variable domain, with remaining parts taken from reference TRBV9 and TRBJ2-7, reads DSGVTQTPKHLITATGQRVTLRCSPRSGDLSVYWYQQSLDQGLQFLIQYYNGEERAKGNILERFSAQQFPDLHSELNLSSLELGDSALYFCASSVYKDRGYEQYFGPGTRLTVT.

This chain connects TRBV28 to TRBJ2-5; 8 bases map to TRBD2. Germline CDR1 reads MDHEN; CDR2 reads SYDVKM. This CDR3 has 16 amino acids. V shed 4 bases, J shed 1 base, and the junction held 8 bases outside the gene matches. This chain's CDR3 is CASSSLAGWSQETQYF. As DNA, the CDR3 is TGTGCCAGCAGTTCATTAGCGGGATGGTCCCAAGAGACCCAGTACTTC.

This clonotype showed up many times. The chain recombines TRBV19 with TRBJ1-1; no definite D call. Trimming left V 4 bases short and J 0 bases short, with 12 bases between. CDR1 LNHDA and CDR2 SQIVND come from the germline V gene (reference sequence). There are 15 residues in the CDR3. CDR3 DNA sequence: TGTGCCAGTAGTAATCATCGGAAGGTGAACACTGAAGCTTTCTTT. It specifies CASSNHRKVNTEAFF.

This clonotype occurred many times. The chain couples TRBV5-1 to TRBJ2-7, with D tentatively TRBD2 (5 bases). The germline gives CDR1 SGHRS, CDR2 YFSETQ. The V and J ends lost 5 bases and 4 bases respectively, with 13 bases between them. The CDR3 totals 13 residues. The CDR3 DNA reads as TGCGCCAGCAGGAACCGGGGAGATTACGAGCAGTACTTC. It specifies CASRNRGDYEQYF.

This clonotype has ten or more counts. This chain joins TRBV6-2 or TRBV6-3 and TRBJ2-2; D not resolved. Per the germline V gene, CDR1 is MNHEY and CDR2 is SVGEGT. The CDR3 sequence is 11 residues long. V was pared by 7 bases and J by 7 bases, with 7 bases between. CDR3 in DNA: TGTGCCAGCACCCTGAGCGGGGAGCTGTTTTTT. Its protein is CASTLSGELFF.

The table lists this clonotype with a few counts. The CDR3 loop is CASSYSPSWAGGNEQFF. CDR3 in DNA: TGTGCCAGCAGTTACTCTCCCTCTTGGGCGGGGGGGAATGAGCAGTTCTTC. This chain links TRBV6-2 or TRBV6-3 with TRBJ2-1; TRBD2 aligns across 9 bases. CDR1 and CDR2 (germline): MNHEY, SVGEGT. The CDR3 is 17 amino acids. V dropped 0 bases and J dropped 7; count of bases not matched to a gene: 10.

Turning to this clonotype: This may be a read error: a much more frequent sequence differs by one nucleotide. The chain's CDR3 is CASSSEGPDTQYF. CDR3 bases: TGTGCCAGCAGCTCAGAGGGGCCAGATACGCAGTATTTT. V gene TRBV7-9 combines with J gene TRBJ2-3, with D possibly being TRBD1 or TRBD2 (5 bases each). The CDR3 has 13 residues. Trimming cost V 4 bases and J 4 bases, with 9 bases left between them. Germline values: CDR1 SEHNR, CDR2 FQNEAQ (reference sequence).

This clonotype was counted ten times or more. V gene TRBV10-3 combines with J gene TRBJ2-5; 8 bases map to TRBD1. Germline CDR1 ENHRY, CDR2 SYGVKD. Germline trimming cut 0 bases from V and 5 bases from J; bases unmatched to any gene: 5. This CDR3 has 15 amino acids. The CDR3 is CAISESAGGSETQYF. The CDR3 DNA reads TGTGCCATCAGTGAGTCGGCAGGGGGCTCGGAGACCCAGTACTTC.

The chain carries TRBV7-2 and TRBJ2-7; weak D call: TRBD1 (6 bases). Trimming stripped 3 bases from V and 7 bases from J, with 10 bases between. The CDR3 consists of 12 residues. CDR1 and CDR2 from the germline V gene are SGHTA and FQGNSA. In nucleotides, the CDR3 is TGTGCCAGCAGCTTCTACCAGGGGGAGCAGTACTTC. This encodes CASSFYQGEQYF.

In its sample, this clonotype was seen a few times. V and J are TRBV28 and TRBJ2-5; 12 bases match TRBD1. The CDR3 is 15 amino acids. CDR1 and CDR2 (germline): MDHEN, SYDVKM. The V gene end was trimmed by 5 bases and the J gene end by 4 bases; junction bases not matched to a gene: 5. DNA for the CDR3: TGTGCCAGCAGTCCAGGGGGACAGGGGGCAGAGACCCAGTACTTC. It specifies CASSPGGQGAETQYF.

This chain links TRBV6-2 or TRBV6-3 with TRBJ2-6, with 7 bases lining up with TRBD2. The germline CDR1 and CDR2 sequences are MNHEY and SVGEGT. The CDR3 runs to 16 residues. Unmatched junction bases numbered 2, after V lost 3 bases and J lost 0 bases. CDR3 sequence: CASSYERDSGANVLTF. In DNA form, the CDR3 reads TGTGCCAGCAGTTATGAGCGGGACTCTGGGGCCAACGTCCTGACTTTC.

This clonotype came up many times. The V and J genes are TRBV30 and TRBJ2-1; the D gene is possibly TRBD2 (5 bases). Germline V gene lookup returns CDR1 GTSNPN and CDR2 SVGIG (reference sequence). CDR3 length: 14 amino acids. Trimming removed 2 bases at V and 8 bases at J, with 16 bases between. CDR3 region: CAWSYVGLVDEQFF. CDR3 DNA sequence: TGTGCCTGGAGTTATGTCGGACTTGTTGATGAGCAGTTCTTC.

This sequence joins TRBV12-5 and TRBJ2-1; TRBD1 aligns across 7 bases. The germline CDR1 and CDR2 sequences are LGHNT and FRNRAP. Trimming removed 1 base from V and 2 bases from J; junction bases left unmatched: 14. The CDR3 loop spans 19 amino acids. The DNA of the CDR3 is TGTGCTAGTGGTTTGGGCCCTTCGAATCCCGGGACAGCCTACAATGAGCAGTTCTTC. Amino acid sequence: CASGLGPSNPGTAYNEQFF.

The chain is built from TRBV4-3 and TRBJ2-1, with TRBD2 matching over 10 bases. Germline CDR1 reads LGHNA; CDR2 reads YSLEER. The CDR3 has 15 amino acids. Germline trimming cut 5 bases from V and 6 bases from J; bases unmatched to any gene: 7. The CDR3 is CASSVTSGTVNEQFF. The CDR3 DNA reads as TGCGCCAGCAGCGTAACTAGCGGGACTGTCAATGAGCAGTTCTTC.

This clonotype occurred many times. The CDR3 protein is CSARSGTGDRETQYF. The CDR3 nucleotides are TGCAGTGCTAGATCGGGGACAGGGGATAGAGAGACCCAGTACTTC. This chain uses TRBV20-1 with TRBJ2-5, with 10 bases aligning to TRBD1. The CDR3 totals 15 residues. V trimming: 2 bases; J trimming: 4 bases; junction bases outside the gene matches: 7. Germline V gene lookup returns CDR1 DFQATT and CDR2 SNEGSKA (reference sequence).